This is a list of T cell receptor beta chains from one sample in a study of blood T cells in healthy people across ages. TCRdb ran MiXCR on the 5' RACE reads and lists one entry per CDR3 protein. The sample has around 670,000 distinct CDR3 sequences; approximately 30% are singletons. Material for sequencing was blood. The origin of the receptors is an elderly woman in good health. The CDR3 runs from the conserved cysteine through the conserved F or W. A D gene is named only where the DNA matches it firmly. Clone size is given for some rows only: seen once, a few or many times, or a class if the clone is expanded.

v_call	j_call	d_call	clone_size	cdr3_aa	cdr3_nt
TRBV9	TRBJ1-2	.	once	CASSGIGRYTF	TGTGCCAGCAGCGGGATAGGGCGGTACACCTTC
TRBV5-6	TRBJ1-1	.	few	CASSLGPAQAFF	TGTGCCAGCAGCCTTGGACCGGCCCAAGCTTTCTTT
TRBV28	TRBJ1-6	TRBD1	.	CASSFTQGNSPLHF	TGTGCCAGCAGTTTCACACAGGGGAATTCACCCCTCCACTTT
TRBV9	TRBJ2-1	.	.	CASTVSAQLSYNEQFF	TGTGCCAGCACCGTCTCCGCCCAGCTCTCCTACAATGAGCAGTTCTTC
TRBV5-6	TRBJ2-5	TRBD1	few	CASSWQQGEQYF	TGTGCCAGCAGCTGGCAACAGGGGGAGCAGTACTTC
TRBV6-5	TRBJ2-3	TRBD2	.	CASSPLGAGGPDTQYF	TGTGCCAGCAGCCCCCTTGGAGCGGGAGGGCCCGATACGCAGTATTTT
TRBV5-6	TRBJ1-2	.	few	CASSHGTAANYGYTF	TGTGCCAGCAGCCATGGGACCGCCGCTAACTATGGCTACACCTTC
TRBV29-1	TRBJ1-1	.	few	CSVAVNTEAFF	TGCAGCGTTGCAGTGAACACTGAAGCTTTCTTT
TRBV2	TRBJ2-3	.	many	CASIPDSGSSTDTQYF	TGTGCCAGCATCCCAGATAGCGGTTCTAGCACAGATACGCAGTATTTT
TRBV10-3	TRBJ2-3	TRBD1	many	CAIGQGRDTQYF	TGTGCCATAGGACAGGGCAGAGATACGCAGTATTTT
TRBV20-1	TRBJ1-1	.	.	CSAKLFGYTTEAFF	TGCAGTGCTAAACTTTTCGGGTACACCACTGAAGCTTTCTTT
TRBV2	TRBJ1-1	.	.	CASSDEHNTEAFF	TGTGCCAGCAGTGATGAGCATAACACTGAAGCTTTCTTT
TRBV5-4	TRBJ1-6	.	few	CASSLANPGGTPLHF	TGTGCCAGCAGCTTGGCCAACCCAGGAGGGACACCCCTCCACTTT
TRBV28	TRBJ1-1	.	.	CASTPERYWGTEAFF	TGTGCCAGCACCCCTGAAAGGTATTGGGGCACTGAAGCTTTCTTT
TRBV25-1	TRBJ2-3	.	.	CASSDSFGRSDTQYF	TGTGCCAGCAGTGATAGTTTTGGGCGGTCAGATACGCAGTATTTT
TRBV29-1	TRBJ1-5	.	.	CSVGLDGGNQPQHF	TGCAGCGTTGGATTGGACGGGGGCAATCAGCCCCAGCATTTT
TRBV5-1	TRBJ1-2	.	.	CASSFEGVNGGYTF	TGCGCCAGCAGCTTTGAGGGGGTGAATGGTGGCTACACCTTC
TRBV9	TRBJ2-1	.	.	CASRVVPSVLGSYNKQFF	TGTGCCAGCAGAGTAGTGCCTAGCGTTCTAGGCTCCTACAATAAGCAGTTCTTC
TRBV7-9	TRBJ1-2	TRBD1	many	CASSSDRGQIDGYTF	TGTGCCAGCAGCTCAGACAGGGGGCAAATCGATGGCTACACCTTC
TRBV20-1	TRBJ2-1	.	many	CSAVPGLGTNEQFF	TGCAGTGCCGTCCCCGGCCTGGGTACCAATGAGCAGTTCTTC
TRBV10-3	TRBJ1-5	.	many	CAISDADSNQPQHF	TGTGCCATCAGTGATGCGGATAGCAATCAGCCCCAGCATTTT
TRBV13	TRBJ2-7	TRBD1	.	CASSSGPGQGSYEQYF	TGTGCCAGCAGCTCTGGACCGGGACAGGGATCCTACGAGCAGTACTTC
TRBV6-6	TRBJ1-5	.	few	CASIRDSNQPQHF	TGTGCCAGCATACGGGACAGCAATCAGCCCCAGCATTTT
TRBV7-9	TRBJ2-1	.	many	CASRKSGGSYNEQFF	TGTGCCAGCAGAAAATCCGGTGGCAGCTACAATGAGCAGTTCTTC
TRBV7-8	TRBJ1-2	.	.	CASSLDVTGPRGYTF	TGTGCCAGCAGCTTAGATGTAACAGGCCCACGGGGCTACACCTTC
TRBV6-5	TRBJ1-2	.	many	CASSSAGAGYTF	TGTGCCAGCAGCTCCGCTGGGGCTGGCTACACCTTC
TRBV28	TRBJ2-5	.	.	CACSLGGSETQYF	TGTGCCTGCAGTTTGGGGGGCTCGGAGACCCAGTACTTC
TRBV6-5	TRBJ2-6	.	many	CASRVSVHGANVLTF	TGTGCCAGCAGGGTGTCGGTACATGGGGCCAACGTCCTGACTTTC
TRBV4-1	TRBJ1-2	.	.	CASSRDLGKIYGYTF	TGCGCCAGCAGCCGAGATTTGGGGAAAATCTATGGCTACACCTTC
TRBV20-1	TRBJ2-5	TRBD2	many	CSARALAGGEETQYF	TGCAGTGCTAGAGCCCTAGCGGGGGGGGAAGAGACCCAGTACTTC
TRBV20-1	TRBJ2-1	TRBD2	many	CSARSSLAAREFF	TGCAGTGCCCGTTCCAGTCTAGCGGCGAGAGAGTTCTTC
TRBV7-9	TRBJ1-3	.	.	CASSAPGAGNTIYF	TGTGCCAGCAGCGCCCCAGGGGCCGGAAACACCATATATTTT
TRBV5-1	TRBJ1-5	TRBD1	few	CASSRGDRESNQPQHF	TGCGCCAGCAGCAGGGGTGACAGGGAAAGCAATCAGCCCCAGCATTTT
TRBV6-2/TRBV6-3	TRBJ1-2	TRBD1	.	CAGSQGQSNGYTF	TGTGCCGGCAGTCAGGGACAGTCGAATGGCTACACCTTC
TRBV2	TRBJ2-5	.	many	CASSEVHSQQETQYF	TGTGCCAGCAGTGAAGTACACAGTCAGCAGGAGACCCAGTACTTC
TRBV27	TRBJ2-3	TRBD1	few	CASSRRGQPDTQYF	TGTGCCAGCAGTCGAAGGGGGCAGCCAGATACGCAGTATTTT
TRBV20-1	TRBJ2-5	TRBD2	many	CTPTGGQGTQYF	TGCACCCCGACGGGGGGGCAGGGGACCCAGTACTTC
TRBV12-3/TRBV12-4	TRBJ2-3	.	.	CASRPVGTDTQYF	TGTGCCAGCAGGCCAGTCGGCACAGATACGCAGTATTTT
TRBV20-1	TRBJ1-2	TRBD1	many	CSARRGTGGDYGYTF	TGCAGTGCTAGACGGGGGACAGGGGGCGACTATGGCTACACCTTC
TRBV20-1	TRBJ2-1	TRBD2	.	CSANPISGGRDNEQFF	TGCAGTGCAAATCCCATCAGCGGGGGGAGGGACAATGAGCAGTTCTTC
TRBV11-1	TRBJ2-7	TRBD2	many	CASSSVTSDTYEQYF	TGTGCCAGCAGCTCCGTGACTAGCGATACCTACGAGCAGTACTTC
TRBV7-9	TRBJ1-1	.	few	CASRLQGRNTEAFF	TGTGCCAGCAGGTTGCAAGGGAGGAACACTGAAGCTTTCTTT